This entry concerns a single TCR beta chain. The data derive from a study of blood T cell repertoires in COVID-19. Study-level background: COVID-19 samples collected from the United States, Italy and Spain covered acute and convalescent phases. Sources were T cells, B-cell-depleted T cells, or PBMCs; the material itself was cDNA or gDNA.

As processed by the authors: Scientists estimated how many nucleated cells there were by amplifying reference gene primers. Measured with immunoSEQ multiplex PCR; TCRdb has only the in-frame clones, and not every one. V, J and clone size derive from that table, while D and trimming were established from the DNA sequence. This table has 75,000 or so clones, 84% appearing once. V dropped 7 bases and J dropped 5; count of bases not matched to a gene: 4. This CDR3 has 13 residues. The V gene's germline CDR1 is ENHRY and CDR2 SYGVKD. The receptor comes from a man aged 45 to 65 with acute or convalescent COVID-19. Input material: peripheral blood. The chain recombines TRBV10-3 with TRBJ1-4, with 7 positions matching TRBD1. The CDR3 coding sequence is TGTGCCATCACGGACAGGTTAAATGAAAAACTGTTTTTT. This translates into CAITDRLNEKLFF.